This TCR beta chain was captured in a study of cytomegalovirus exposure and HLA in healthy donors listed by TCRdb under 2017. In the study overall: According to an earlier analysis of a few hundred of the donors, 150 million to 200 million T cells yielded 120 million or so unique TCR beta sequences and 250 to 350 Gb of sequence data. A separate validation cohort of over a hundred different subjects was used in addition to the 666-subject first cohort. High-throughput TCR immunosequencing, statistical association of individual TCRs with disease status, and machine learning were combined to predict cytomegalovirus infection status. In the later analysis, no new phenotypic data were used to find candidate immune exposures; instead, reliance was placed on TCR beta sequences and their occurrence across donors. An earlier analysis of 587 of the donors used high-throughput TCR beta sequencing to judge whether each TCR beta V gene segment behaved as functional or pseudogenic. Because of strong linkage in the cohort, four to six DR-DQ haplotypes were treated as single units for association and clustering. Typing coverage differed by locus: A, B, C, DRB1 and DQB1 were typed in about 629-640 donors, DQA1 in roughly 510, DPA1 in some 600, and DPB1 in just under 490. The study profiled the T cell repertoires of under 850 subjects by immunosequencing and related them to cytomegalovirus serostatus. Among some 400 genotyped donors of the cohort, an average of about 220,000 unique TCR beta nucleotide sequences was sequenced per donor, of which about 18% were non-productive. The study aimed to test whether signatures of past pathogen exposure could be identified by cataloging public T cell receptors. A later genetic analysis used genome-wide SNP genotypes for 398 of the 666 donors, treating that subset as a discovery cohort. To study patterns of TCR occurrence, a later analysis re-analyzed previously published TCR beta repertoires from under 750 donors and added high-resolution HLA genotyping. All discovery cohort repertoires had been generated on a single sequencing platform. Of the 398 genotyped donors, 80% to 90% were placed in the genetic ancestry cluster associated with self-reported Caucasian donors. Class I and class II HLA loci were covered by the typing at four-digit resolution. An early release that covered roughly 600 HLA-typed donors contained approximately 300 gigabases of sequencing data and around 85 million unique TCR sequences. Alongside the repertoire data, information on donor age, sex, ethnicity and CMV serostatus was compiled.

Notes on this clone: The clone's antigen remains unknown.

In total, approximately 610 healthy bone marrow donors made up the cohort. At the time of sampling, every cohort member was nominally healthy, though immune exposures that went unrecorded were likely present. The donor was CMV seropositive and was included in the group of 250 to 300 seropositive cohort members. A peripheral blood sample was provided by each donor, and peripheral blood mononuclear cells were used for TCR beta sequencing. The Qiagen DNeasy Blood Extraction Kit was used to extract genomic DNA from the blood cell samples. Overall study outcomes, separate from this receptor: Most CMV-associated TCR beta chains appeared to be HLA-restricted in a later analysis, and the HLA associations seemed to be driven largely by CMV exposure. In a later analysis, HLA-associated TCR beta chains were found to be more clonally expanded and to have lower generation probabilities than equally common non-associated chains. Because HLA typing was missing for some donors at each locus, association tests included only the typed subset. A group of highly shared sequence variants was considered likely to be a technical artifact of the sequencing pipeline. The authors suggested that the approach could potentially be extended to other disease states and immunological phenotypes. Only TCR beta chains were sequenced in this cohort, and the absence of alpha or paired-chain data limited detectable features. A few of the identified cytomegalovirus-associated TCR beta chains were confirmed in vitro to be specific for cytomegalovirus antigens. The only immune exposure information available for the cohort was CMV serostatus. Compared with the roughly 600-donor mean, donors in an Asian-associated ancestry cluster had fewer N-insertions in productive TCRs, according to a later genetic analysis. Presence/absence analyses assumed roughly uniform sequencing depth across donors, an assumption that may not hold. A further reported finding was that TCR beta sequences accurately predicted the HLA-A and HLA-B alleles for most subjects in the first cohort. A later analysis associated about 17,000 TCR beta sequences with specific HLA alleles at a false discovery rate of 0.05. A later analysis found that TCR association rates varied across HLA loci, with DRB1 alleles showing the most associated TCRs and HLA-C alleles the fewest. The study listed around 160 TCR beta chains as associated with cytomegalovirus. Correlated functional status among segregating V segments might reflect linkage disequilibrium, but an unknown experimental factor could not be ruled out. Most TCR sequences were observed very rarely across donors, whereas some public TCRs were present in many individuals. The classifier was reported to diagnose cytomegalovirus status with high specificity and sensitivity in both the original cohort and the validation cohort. Assigning TCR associations to individual alleles was difficult when HLA alleles, especially DR and DQ, strongly co-occurred. A later analysis reported that several top co-occurrence clusters appeared linked to parvovirus B19, influenza, CMV and Epstein-Barr virus. The earlier analysis of fewer than 750 of the donors excluded some 16 rarely observed V segments, including chromosome 9 orphons, because counts were too low. An earlier analysis of approximately 540 of the donors showed that most TCR beta V segments appeared in productive rearrangements either about 87% or about 30% of the time, which broadly matched IMGT annotations. V-gene and J-gene trimming of TCR beta chains was associated with a missense DCLRE1C variant in a later genetic analysis, and the association was replicated in an independent cohort.

Receptor amplification or capture employed the immunoSEQ multiplex PCR assay. A mixture of 60 forward primers for TCR Vbeta segments and 13 reverse primers for TCR Jbeta segments was used in the multiplex PCR. A multiplex PCR assay on genomic DNA amplified the CDR3 region of rearranged TCR beta genes. The amplified TCR beta libraries were sequenced on the Illumina HiSeq System as 87-base-pair reads. Concerning the study's data processing: A later analysis tallied tens of millions of unique TCR beta chains across the approximately 670 repertoires, and approximately 12 million of those chains were shared by two or more donors. Raw reads were error-corrected and collapsed into unique sequences with a nearest-neighbor algorithm that merged closely related sequences to remove PCR and sequencing errors. Alignment of CDR3 sequences to IMGT reference sequences was used to assign V, D and J gene segments. Each retained sequence needed at least a six-nucleotide match to both a V gene segment and a J gene segment. A rearrangement was called productive if the CDR3 had no stop codons and remained in frame with V and J, and every other rearrangement was called non-productive. CDR3 was defined by IMGT convention, running from the second conserved V-encoded cysteine to the conserved J-encoded phenylalanine. The earlier analysis of about 560 of the donors excluded any sequence lacking an unambiguous match to a single V gene segment. In an earlier analysis of roughly 500 of the donors, V segments were called functional above 56.7% productive rearrangements and were called segregating when the between-donor standard deviation exceeded 5%. A statistical classification framework was built to diagnose cytomegalovirus status from the catalog of TCR beta chain sequences. In a later analysis, V and J genes were assigned by comparing TCR nucleotide sequences against IMGT/GENE-DB human TR gene sequences. In a later analysis, CDR3 sequences and most-parsimonious VDJ recombination scenarios were assigned using the TCRdist pipeline. In a later analysis, each TCR beta chain was defined by its CDR3 amino acid sequence together with its V-gene family, and reads without a unique V-gene family were excluded. A later analysis removed several hundred highly shared, low-generation-probability nucleotide sequences to deal with suspected cross-contamination and a sequencing artifact. In a later analysis, a clonal expansion index for each public chain was calculated from normalized within-repertoire ranks of inferred template counts. Generation probabilities in a later analysis came from a VDJ recombination model fitted to out-of-frame rearrangements, and those results were checked against IGoR. In a later analysis, TCR-TCR, TCR-HLA and TCR-CMV co-occurrence was scored with hypergeometric tests, and a repertoire-size bias correction was applied to TCR pairs. False discovery rates were estimated in a later analysis by permuting HLA or CMV assignments 20 times. A later analysis grouped co-occurring TCRs with DBSCAN, adding TCRdist sequence similarity when clustering within HLA-allele-positive subsets. Repertoires with fewer than 30,000 or more than 120,000 public chains, plus five repertoires with anomalous nucleotide sharing, were excluded from co-occurrence clustering. Sourced from immuneACCESS, this table was stored by TCRdb with only in-frame sequences that have V and J called. A share of the clones is absent; for the studies checked, an unresolved V gene accounts for under half, and the remainder has no known explanation. That table gives V, J and clone size, and the DNA gave D and trimming. This sample's table has entries for about 74,000 clones. The leading ten clones occupy 7.5% to 8% of the sample.

The receptor was derived from a female donor in good health and CMV-seropositive. Sequencing used PBMCs.

The bases are TGTGCCAGTTCCCAGTGGGGACAGGGGCTCTATGGCTACACCTTC. The encoded protein is CASSQWGQGLYGYTF. This chain is built from TRBV19 and TRBJ1-2, and 10 junction bases match TRBD1. The CDR3 runs 15 residues from the cysteine to the phenylalanine. Left in the record is the CDR3 DNA by itself, 45 bases read in frame from the first base. The germline V gene (reference sequence) gives CDR1 as LNHDA and CDR2 as SQIVND. The germline V and J ends show losses of 8 bases and 4 bases respectively, and no gene match explains 10 bases of the junction. Joined to the reference TRBV19 and TRBJ1-2 proteins, this CDR3 gives the full variable domain: DGGITQSPKYLFRKEGQNVTLSCEQNLNHDAMYWYRQDPGQGLRLIYYSQIVNDFQKGDIAEGYSVSREKKESFPLTVTSAQKNPTAFYLCASSQWGQGLYGYTFGSGTRLTVV.